The T cell receptor (beta chain) described here comes from a study of CD8+CD57+ T cells in acquired aplastic anemia (dated by TCRdb to 2016 to 2019). With respect to the entire study: DNA extracted from sorted CD4+ and CD8+ cells had a mean of around 3 ug, with a range of roughly 0.19 to 27.4 ug. CD8+CD57+ expansion was defined as frequency above the mean frequency observed in healthy subjects.

V loses 8 bases at its end and J loses 6 bases; junction bases beyond the gene matches: 13. The germline V gene supplies CDR1 MGHDK and CDR2 SYGVNS. Reading from cysteine to phenylalanine, the CDR3 counts 14 amino acids. This entry keeps only the CDR3 DNA: 42 bases, framed from base 1. Flow cytometry had shown CD8+CD57+ cell expansion in the patients selected for sequencing. Every patient had a diagnosis of severe acquired aplastic anemia based on International Study of Aplastic Anemia and Agranulocytosis and Camitta criteria. No therapy had been received by the patients at the time of blood sampling. In this study, sorted CD4+ and CD8+ T cells from the blood of healthy subjects and of severe aplastic anemia patients had their TCR repertoires deep-sequenced. Patients were enrolled in the USA under clinicaltrials.gov protocols 00001620, 01623167, 00001397, 00071045, 00081523 and 00961064. Ficoll-Paque density gradient centrifugation was used to isolate peripheral blood mononuclear cells. Before DNA extraction, CD4+ and CD8+ T cells were sorted by FACS or by magnetic beads.

Genomic DNA was used as template for profiling of TCR beta VDJ combinations and CDR3 sequences. TCR repertoire sequencing was run on an Illumina HiSeq 2000. As for the original processing: Repertoires were assessed using TRBV/TRBJ rearrangement plots, CDR3 size and DJ length profiles, and Simpson's diversity index. The most abundant DNA sequence in the deep sequencing data was defined as the immunodominant clone. CDR3 amino acid sequences were checked for sharing between subjects and were compared against published repertoires and the VDJdb database. The public reads were quality trimmed at Q25 with fastp and then assembled into clones with MiXCR by TCRdb, keeping productive beta chains. Each CDR3 protein gets just one entry, which takes the most common genes and DNA from the rows behind it. These V and J calls derive from TCRdb rather than the authors' analysis. The sample has about 470,000 distinct CDR3 sequences on record, around 30% of them singletons. Clones ranked in the top ten supply around 0.82% of the sample.

For this clonotype: This clone's antigen is unknown. One base away there is no much larger clone; base qualities are not given.

Results the study describes overall, beyond this receptor: Roughly 30 CD8+ CDR3 sequences were found to be shared between patients and controls, but these sequences appeared to be highly expressed in patients and within the immunodominant clones of the patients. Between patients and healthy controls, no significant difference in CD8+ Simpson's diversity was found (P=0.060).

The sequenced sample consisted of sorted CD4+, CD8+, or CD8+CD57+ T cells (not recorded which) from PBMCs. This TCR was sampled from a human donor with aplastic anemia. The V and J genes are TRBV25-1 and TRBJ2-7, with 7 junctional bases fitting TRBD2. The nucleotide sequence reads as follows: TGTGCCAGCTCACCTCCGGCGGGAGCGGGCGAGCAGTACTTC. Its coded protein is CASSPPAGAGEQYF.